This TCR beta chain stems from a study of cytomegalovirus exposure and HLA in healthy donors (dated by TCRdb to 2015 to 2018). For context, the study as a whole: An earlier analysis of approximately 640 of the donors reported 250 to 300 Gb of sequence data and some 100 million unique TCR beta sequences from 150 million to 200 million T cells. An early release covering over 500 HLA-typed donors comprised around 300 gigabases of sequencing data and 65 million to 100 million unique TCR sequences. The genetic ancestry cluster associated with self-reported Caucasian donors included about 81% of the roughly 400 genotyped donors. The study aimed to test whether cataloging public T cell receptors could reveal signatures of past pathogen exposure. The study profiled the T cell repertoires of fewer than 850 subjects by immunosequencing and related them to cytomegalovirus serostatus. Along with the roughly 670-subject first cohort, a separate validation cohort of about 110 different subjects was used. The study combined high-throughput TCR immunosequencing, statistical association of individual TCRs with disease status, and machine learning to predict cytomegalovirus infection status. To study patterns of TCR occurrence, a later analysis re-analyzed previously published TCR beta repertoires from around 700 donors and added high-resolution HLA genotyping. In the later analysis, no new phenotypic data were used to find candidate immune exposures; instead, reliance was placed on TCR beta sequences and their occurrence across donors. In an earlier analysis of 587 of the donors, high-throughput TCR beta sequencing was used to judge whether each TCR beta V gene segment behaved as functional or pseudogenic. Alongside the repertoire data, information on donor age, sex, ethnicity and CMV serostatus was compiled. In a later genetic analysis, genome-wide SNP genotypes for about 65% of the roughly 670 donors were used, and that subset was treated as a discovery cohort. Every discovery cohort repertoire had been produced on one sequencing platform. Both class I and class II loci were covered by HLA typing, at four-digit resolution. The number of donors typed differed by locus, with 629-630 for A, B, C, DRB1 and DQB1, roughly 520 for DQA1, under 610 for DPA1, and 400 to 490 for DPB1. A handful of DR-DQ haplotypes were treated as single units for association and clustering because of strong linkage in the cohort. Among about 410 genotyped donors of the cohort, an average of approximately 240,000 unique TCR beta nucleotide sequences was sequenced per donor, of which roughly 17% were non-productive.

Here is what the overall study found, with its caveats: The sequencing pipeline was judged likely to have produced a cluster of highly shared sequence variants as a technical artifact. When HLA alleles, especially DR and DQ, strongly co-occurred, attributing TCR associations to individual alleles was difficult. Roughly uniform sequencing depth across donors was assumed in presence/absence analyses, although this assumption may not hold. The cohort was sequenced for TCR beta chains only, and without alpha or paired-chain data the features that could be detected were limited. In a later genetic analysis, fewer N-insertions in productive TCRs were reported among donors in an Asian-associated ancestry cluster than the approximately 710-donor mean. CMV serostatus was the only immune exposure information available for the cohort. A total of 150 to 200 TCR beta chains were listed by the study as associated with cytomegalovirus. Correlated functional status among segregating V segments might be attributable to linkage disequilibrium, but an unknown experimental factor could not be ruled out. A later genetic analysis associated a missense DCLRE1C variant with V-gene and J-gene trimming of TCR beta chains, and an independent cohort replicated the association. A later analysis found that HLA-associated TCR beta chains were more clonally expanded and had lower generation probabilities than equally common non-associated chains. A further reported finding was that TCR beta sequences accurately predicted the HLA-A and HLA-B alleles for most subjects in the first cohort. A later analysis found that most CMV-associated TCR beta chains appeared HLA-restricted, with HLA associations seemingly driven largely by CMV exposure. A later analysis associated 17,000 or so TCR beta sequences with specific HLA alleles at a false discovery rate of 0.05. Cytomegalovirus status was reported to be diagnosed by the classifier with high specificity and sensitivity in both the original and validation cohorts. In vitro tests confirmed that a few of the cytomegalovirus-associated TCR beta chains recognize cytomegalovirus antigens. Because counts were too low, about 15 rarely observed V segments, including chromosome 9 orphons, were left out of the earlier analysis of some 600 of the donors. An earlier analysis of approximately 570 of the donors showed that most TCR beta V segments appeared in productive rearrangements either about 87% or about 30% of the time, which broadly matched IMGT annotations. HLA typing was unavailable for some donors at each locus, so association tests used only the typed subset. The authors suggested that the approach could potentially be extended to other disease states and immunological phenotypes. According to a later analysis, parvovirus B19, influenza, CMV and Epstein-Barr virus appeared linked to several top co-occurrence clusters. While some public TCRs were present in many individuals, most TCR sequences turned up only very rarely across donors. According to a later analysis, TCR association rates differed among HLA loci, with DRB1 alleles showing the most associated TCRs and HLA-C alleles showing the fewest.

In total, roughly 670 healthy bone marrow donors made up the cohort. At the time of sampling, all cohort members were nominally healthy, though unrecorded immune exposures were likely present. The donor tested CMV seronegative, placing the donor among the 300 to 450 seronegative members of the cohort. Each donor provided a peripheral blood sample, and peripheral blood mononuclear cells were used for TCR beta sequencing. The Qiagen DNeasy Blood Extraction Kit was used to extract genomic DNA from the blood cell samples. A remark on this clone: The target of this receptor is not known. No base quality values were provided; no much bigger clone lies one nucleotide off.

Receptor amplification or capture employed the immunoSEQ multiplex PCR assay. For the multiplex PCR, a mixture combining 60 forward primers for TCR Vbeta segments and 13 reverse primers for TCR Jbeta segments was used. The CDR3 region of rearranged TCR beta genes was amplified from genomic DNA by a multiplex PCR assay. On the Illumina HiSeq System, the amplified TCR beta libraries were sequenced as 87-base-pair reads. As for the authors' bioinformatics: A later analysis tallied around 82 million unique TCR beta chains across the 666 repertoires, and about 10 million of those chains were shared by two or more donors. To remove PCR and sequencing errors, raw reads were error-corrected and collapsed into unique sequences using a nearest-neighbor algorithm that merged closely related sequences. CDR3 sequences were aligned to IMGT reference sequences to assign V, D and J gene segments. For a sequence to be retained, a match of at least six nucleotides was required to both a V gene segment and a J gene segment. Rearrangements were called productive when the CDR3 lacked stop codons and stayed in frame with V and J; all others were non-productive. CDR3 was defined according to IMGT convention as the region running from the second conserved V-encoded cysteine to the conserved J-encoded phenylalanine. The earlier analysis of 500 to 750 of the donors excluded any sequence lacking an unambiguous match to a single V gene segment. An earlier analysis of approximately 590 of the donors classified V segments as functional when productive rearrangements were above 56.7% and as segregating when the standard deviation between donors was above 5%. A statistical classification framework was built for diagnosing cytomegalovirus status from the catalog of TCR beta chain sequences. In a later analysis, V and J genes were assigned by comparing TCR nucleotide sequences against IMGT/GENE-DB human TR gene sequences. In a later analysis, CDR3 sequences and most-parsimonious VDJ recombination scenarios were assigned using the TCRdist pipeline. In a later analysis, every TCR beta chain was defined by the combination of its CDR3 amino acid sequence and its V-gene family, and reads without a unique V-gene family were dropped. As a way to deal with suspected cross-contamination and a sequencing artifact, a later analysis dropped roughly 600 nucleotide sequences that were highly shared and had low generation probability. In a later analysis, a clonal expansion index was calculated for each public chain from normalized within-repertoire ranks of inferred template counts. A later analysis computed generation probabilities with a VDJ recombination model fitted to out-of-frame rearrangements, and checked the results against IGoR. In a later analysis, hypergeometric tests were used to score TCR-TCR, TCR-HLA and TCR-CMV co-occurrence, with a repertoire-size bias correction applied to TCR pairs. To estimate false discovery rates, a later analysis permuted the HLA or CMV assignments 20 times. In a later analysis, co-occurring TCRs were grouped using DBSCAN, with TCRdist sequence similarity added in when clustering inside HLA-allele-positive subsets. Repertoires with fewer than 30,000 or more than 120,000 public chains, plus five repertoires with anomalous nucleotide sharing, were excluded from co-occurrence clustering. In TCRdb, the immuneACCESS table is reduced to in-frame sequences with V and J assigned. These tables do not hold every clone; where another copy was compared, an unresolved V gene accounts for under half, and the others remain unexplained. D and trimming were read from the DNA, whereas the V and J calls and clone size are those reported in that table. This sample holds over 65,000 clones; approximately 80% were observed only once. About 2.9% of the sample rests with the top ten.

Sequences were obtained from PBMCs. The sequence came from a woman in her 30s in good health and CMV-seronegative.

The DNA is as follows: TGCGCCAGCAGCCAAGAAGGGCGGGGATATAGCACAGATACGCAGTATTTT. It is translated as CASSQEGRGYSTDTQYF. This chain is built from TRBV4-1 and TRBJ2-3; the D region possibly corresponds to TRBD2 (6 bases align). Inclusive of the bounding cysteine and phenylalanine, the CDR3 is 17 residues long. The read is trimmed to its CDR3 DNA, 51 bases read in frame from base 1. The CDR1 and CDR2 encoded by the germline V gene are MGHRA and YSYEKL. The V and J ends are trimmed by 0 bases and 0 bases, leaving 13 bases between them.